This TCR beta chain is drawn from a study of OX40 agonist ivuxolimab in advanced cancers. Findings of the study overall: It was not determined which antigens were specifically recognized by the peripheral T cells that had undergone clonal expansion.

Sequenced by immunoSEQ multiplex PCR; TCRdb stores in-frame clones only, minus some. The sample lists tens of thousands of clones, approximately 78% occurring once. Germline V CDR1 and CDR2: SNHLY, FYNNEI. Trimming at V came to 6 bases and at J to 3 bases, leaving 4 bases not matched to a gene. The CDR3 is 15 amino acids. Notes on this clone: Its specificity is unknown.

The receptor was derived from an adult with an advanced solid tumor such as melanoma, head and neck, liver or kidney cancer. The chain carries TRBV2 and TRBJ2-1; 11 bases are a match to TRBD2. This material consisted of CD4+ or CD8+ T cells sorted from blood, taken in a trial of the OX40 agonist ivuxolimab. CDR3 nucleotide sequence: TGTGCCAGCAGGGCCGGACTAGCGGGCTACAATGAGCAGTTCTTC. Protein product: CASRAGLAGYNEQFF.